A selection of T cell receptor beta chains follows, all from one sample in a study of T cell repertoires in MIS-A myocarditis. Some clones are missing from TCRdb's copy, which holds only in-frame ones; the method was immunoSEQ multiplex PCR. This sample has more than 14,000 clones; roughly 74% occur once, and the top ten carry roughly 61%. Sequenced: left ventricle heart tissue obtained at autopsy. The receptors shown here come from a man aged 18-30 years with fulminant myocarditis from multisystem inflammatory syndrome in adults (MIS-A) after COVID-19. Each CDR3 is given with its conserved first and last residue. A D gene is named only where the DNA matches it firmly. Some rows have no size entry. The others give once, few or many, or a class for an expanded clone.

>.|.|TRBJ2-5|TRBV18
TGTGCCAGCTCACCAGACGGTGGGCAAGAGACCCAGTACTTC
CASSPDGGQETQYF
>.|.|TRBJ1-5|TRBV19
TGTGCCAGCTGTGCCAGGAACAGCAATCAGCCCCAGCATTTT
CASCARNSNQPQHF
>.|.|TRBJ1-1|TRBV5-4
TGTGCCAGCAGCTTGGGAGCGGGAGGGGGGGAGGGCACTGAAGCTTTCTTT
CASSLGAGGGEGTEAFF
>.|.|TRBJ2-5|TRBV5-1
TGCGCCAGCAGGTATTCACGGGAGACCCAGTACTTC
CASRYSRETQYF
>TRBD2|.|TRBJ2-7|TRBV7-9
TGTGCCAGCAGCTTAGAAGGGACTAGCGGGAGGTACGAGCAGTACTTC
CASSLEGTSGRYEQYF
>.|.|TRBJ2-3|TRBV5-4
TGTGCCAGCACCAGGCTAGGGGGCACAGATACGCAGTATTTT
CASTRLGGTDTQYF
>.|.|TRBJ1-1|TRBV5-1
TGCGCCAGCAGACAGCCAAACACTGAAGCTTTCTTT
CASRQPNTEAFF
>.|.|TRBJ1-1|TRBV5-1
TGCGCCAGCAGCGATACTTCTTGGGGAGAAGCTTTCTTT
CASSDTSWGEAFF
>.|.|TRBJ2-1|TRBV28
TGTGCCAGCAGCCCGTCGGGGGACTTCACCTACAATGAGCAGTTCTTC
CASSPSGDFTYNEQFF
>.|.|TRBJ2-2|TRBV4-3
TGCGCCAGCAGCCAGGGCAACGGTATCCTCTCCGGGGAGCTGTTTTTT
CASSQGNGILSGELFF
>.|few|TRBJ2-2|TRBV15
TGTGCCACCAGCAAGGTCTCGGGGCCCACCGGGGAGCTGTTTTTT
CATSKVSGPTGELFF
>TRBD1|.|TRBJ2-7|TRBV5-8
TGTGCCAGCAGCCGCGGACAGGGAAGTGAGGAGCAGTACTTC
CASSRGQGSEEQYF
>TRBD1|.|TRBJ1-2|TRBV2
TGTGCCAGCAGAGAGGGACAGACCAACTATGGCTACACCTTC
CASREGQTNYGYTF
>.|once|TRBJ2-1|TRBV13
TGTGCCAGCAGCTTTTCTGGTGGACACAATGAGCAGTTCTTC
CASSFSGGHNEQFF
>.|.|TRBJ1-3|TRBV6-5
TGTGCCAGCATCTGGGGGGCAGGAAACACCATATATTTT
CASIWGAGNTIYF
>.|.|TRBJ1-6|TRBV6-5
TGTGCCAGCAGTTACTCGACTCTCTATAATTCACCCCTCCACTTT
CASSYSTLYNSPLHF
>TRBD2|medium-sized|TRBJ2-3|TRBV6-2/TRBV6-3
TGTGCCAGCAGTTTCGGGGGAAGGGGACTAGCGGGCACAGATACGCAGTATTTT
CASSFGGRGLAGTDTQYF
>.|few|TRBJ2-2|TRBV28
TGTGCCAGCAACAGGGAGGCCGGGGAGCTGTTTTTT
CASNREAGELFF
>.|.|TRBJ1-2|TRBV7-2
TGTGCCAGCAGCCCTGAACCATATTATGGCTACACCTTC
CASSPEPYYGYTF
>TRBD1|.|TRBJ2-1|TRBV5-4
TGTGCCAGCAGCTCCCGGGACAGGGGGTTCAATGAGCAGTTCTTC
CASSSRDRGFNEQFF
>.|.|TRBJ2-2|TRBV6-2/TRBV6-3
TGTGCCAGCAGTAAGAGGGAGTTTGGCACCGGGGAGCTGTTTTTT
CASSKREFGTGELFF
>TRBD1|few|TRBJ1-6|TRBV6-5
TGTGCCAGCAGTTCAGACAGGGCGAATTCACCCCTCCACTTT
CASSSDRANSPLHF
>.|once|TRBJ1-1|TRBV6-1
TGTGCCAGCAGTGAGTCTAGTCCGAGAAGCACTATAGTCAATGAAGCTTTCTTT
CASSESSPRSTIVNEAFF
>.|.|TRBJ2-7|TRBV2
TGTGCCAGCAAGCCCGCGAGCTCCTACGAGCAGTACTTC
CASKPASSYEQYF
>TRBD1|.|TRBJ1-1|TRBV29-1
TGCAGCGCCAATAACCCGACAGGGGGCCTGAACACTGAAGCTTTCTTT
CSANNPTGGLNTEAFF
>.|few|TRBJ2-3|TRBV27
TGTGCCAGCGCGACTTGGGCGGGGGCCGGCACAGATACGCAGTATTTT
CASATWAGAGTDTQYF
>.|.|TRBJ2-7|TRBV6-2/TRBV6-3
TGTGCCAGCAGCCCGAGGTGGGGGGCCTACGAGCAGTACTTC
CASSPRWGAYEQYF
>TRBD2|.|TRBJ2-3|TRBV5-4
TGTGCCAGCAGCTTGAGCGGGACTAGCACAGATACGCAGTATTTT
CASSLSGTSTDTQYF
>.|.|TRBJ2-4|TRBV29-1
TGCAGCGTTACTTATGCCTATGGGGACATTCAGTACTTC
CSVTYAYGDIQYF
>.|.|TRBJ1-1|TRBV3-1/TRBV3-2
TGTGCCAGCAGCCAAGGGGGGCCGGACACTGAAGCTTTCTTT
CASSQGGPDTEAFF
>TRBD1|once|TRBJ2-2|TRBV28
TGTGCCAGCGACGGGACAGGGGGTCCGGTAGCGGGGGCGAGCGGGGAGCTGTTTTTT
CASDGTGGPVAGASGELFF
>TRBD1|.|TRBJ1-2|TRBV24-1
TGTGCCACCAGCGATGTCCACTCAGGGGGCTTCTATGGCTACACCTTC
CATSDVHSGGFYGYTF
>.|.|TRBJ2-3|TRBV7-8
TGTGCCAGCAGCTTAAGTCTAGCGCTTAGCACAGATACGCAGTATTTT
CASSLSLALSTDTQYF
>.|.|TRBJ2-3|TRBV7-2
TGTGCCAGCAGCGATACGGCGTTCGCAGATACGCAGTATTTT
CASSDTAFADTQYF
>.|.|TRBJ1-1|TRBV6-6
TGTGCCAGCGAACAGGGAAGAGAAACTGAAGCTTTCTTT
CASEQGRETEAFF
>.|.|TRBJ2-7|TRBV3-1/TRBV3-2
TGTGCCAGCAGCCAACCCCGATACTCCTACGAGCAGTACTTC
CASSQPRYSYEQYF
>TRBD2|.|TRBJ2-1|TRBV4-2
TGTGCCTCTCAGTCGTCGCGGGGGGACAATGAGCAGTTCTTC
CASQSSRGDNEQFF
>.|.|TRBJ1-1|TRBV7-2
TGTGCCAGCAGCTGGACGGGTCGAGGCACTGAAGCTTTCTTT
CASSWTGRGTEAFF
>TRBD1|.|TRBJ1-1|TRBV29-1
TGCAGCGTTGCGGGCAGGGGGCTCACTGAAGCTTTCTTT
CSVAGRGLTEAFF
>.|few|TRBJ2-1|TRBV4-2
TGTGCCAGCAGCCAAGAACAAGGTCATGAGCAGTTCTTC
CASSQEQGHEQFF
>.|.|TRBJ2-1|TRBV4-1
TGCGCCAGCAGCCAACCCGACCACTACAATGAGCAGTTCTTC
CASSQPDHYNEQFF
>.|.|TRBJ2-2|TRBV14
TGTGCCAGCAGAGGGACCGGCCCCACCGGGGAGCTGTTTTTT
CASRGTGPTGELFF
>.|.|TRBJ1-1|TRBV29-1
TGCAGCGTTGAGAGAGGATCCGGCACTGAAGCTTTCTTT
CSVERGSGTEAFF
>.|.|TRBJ1-3|TRBV9
TGTGCCAGCAGCGTAGATGCCGGGGGGGCGTACGGAAACACCATATATTTT
CASSVDAGGAYGNTIYF
>TRBD2|.|TRBJ2-3|TRBV24-1
TGTGCCACCAGTGATTTGCTAGCGGGGGCCGTCACAGATACGCAGTATTTT
CATSDLLAGAVTDTQYF
>TRBD1|few|TRBJ2-3|TRBV4-2
TGTGCCAGCAGCCCCCAGAGGGGGCAAAGCACAGATACGCAGTATTTT
CASSPQRGQSTDTQYF